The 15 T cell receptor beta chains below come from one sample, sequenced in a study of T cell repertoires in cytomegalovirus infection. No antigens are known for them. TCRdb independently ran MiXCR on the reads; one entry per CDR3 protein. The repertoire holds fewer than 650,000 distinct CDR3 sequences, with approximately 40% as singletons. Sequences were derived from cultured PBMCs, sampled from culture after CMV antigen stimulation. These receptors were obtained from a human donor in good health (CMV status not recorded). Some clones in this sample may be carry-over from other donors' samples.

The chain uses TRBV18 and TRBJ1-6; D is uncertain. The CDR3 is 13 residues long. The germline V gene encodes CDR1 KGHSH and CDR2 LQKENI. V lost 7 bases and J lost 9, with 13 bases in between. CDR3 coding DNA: TGTGCCAGCTGCCTTGAGGATGGTTCACCCCTCCACTTT. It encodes CASCLEDGSPLHF.

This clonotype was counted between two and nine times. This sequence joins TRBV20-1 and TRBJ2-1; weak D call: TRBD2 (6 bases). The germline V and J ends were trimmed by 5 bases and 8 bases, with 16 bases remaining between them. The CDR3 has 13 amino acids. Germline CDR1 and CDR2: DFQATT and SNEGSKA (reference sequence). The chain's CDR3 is CSAPGRGVHEQFF. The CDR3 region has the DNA TGCAGTGCTCCCGGGCGGGGAGTACATGAGCAGTTCTTC.

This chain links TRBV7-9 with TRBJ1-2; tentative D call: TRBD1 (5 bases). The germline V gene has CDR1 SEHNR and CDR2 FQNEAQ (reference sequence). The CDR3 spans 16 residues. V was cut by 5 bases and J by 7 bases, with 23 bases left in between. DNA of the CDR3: TGTGCCAGCAGCCAACGCTCCACAGGACCATCCTCTGGCTACACCTTC. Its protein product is CASSQRSTGPSSGYTF. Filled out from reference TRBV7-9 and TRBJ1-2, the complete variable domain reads DTGVSQNPRHKITKRGQNVTFRCDPISEHNRLYWYRQTLGQGPEFLTYFQNEAQLEKSRLLSDRFSAERPKGSFSTLEIQRTEQGDSAMYLCASSQRSTGPSSGYTFGSGTRLTVV.

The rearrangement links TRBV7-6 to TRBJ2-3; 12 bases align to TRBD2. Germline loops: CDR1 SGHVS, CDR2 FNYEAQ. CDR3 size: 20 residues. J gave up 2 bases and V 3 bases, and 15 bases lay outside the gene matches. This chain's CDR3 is CASSFLGWGTSGRTTDTQYF. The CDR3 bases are TGTGCCAGCAGCTTCCTAGGATGGGGGACTAGCGGGCGAACCACAGATACGCAGTATTTT.

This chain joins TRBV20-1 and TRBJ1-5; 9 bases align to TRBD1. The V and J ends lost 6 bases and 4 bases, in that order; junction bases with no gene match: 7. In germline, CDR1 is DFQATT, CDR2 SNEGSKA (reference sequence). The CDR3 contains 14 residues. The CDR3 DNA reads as TGCAGTGCCATCGGGACAGGGATAAATCAGCCCCAGCATTTT. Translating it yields CSAIGTGINQPQHF.

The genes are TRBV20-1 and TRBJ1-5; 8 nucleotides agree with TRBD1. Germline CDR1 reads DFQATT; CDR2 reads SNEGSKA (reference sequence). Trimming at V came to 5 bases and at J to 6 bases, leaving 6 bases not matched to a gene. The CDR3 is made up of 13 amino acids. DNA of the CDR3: TGCAGTGCTTCGGACAGGGATTTTCAGCCCCAGCATTTT. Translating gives CSASDRDFQPQHF.

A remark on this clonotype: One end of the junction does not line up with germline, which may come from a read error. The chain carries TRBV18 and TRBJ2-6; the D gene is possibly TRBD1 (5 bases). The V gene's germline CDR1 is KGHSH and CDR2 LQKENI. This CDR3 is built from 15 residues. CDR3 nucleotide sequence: TGTGCCAACTCACCGACAGTCTCCGGGGCCAACGTCCTGACTTTC. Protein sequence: CANSPTVSGANVLTF.

In DNA, the CDR3 is TGCAGTGCTCCCTCTAGCGGGGTGCCCTCCTGGGAGCAGTACTTC. It encodes CSAPSSGVPSWEQYF. The J gene is TRBJ2-7, the V gene TRBV20-1; 9 bases line up with TRBD2. Germline V gives CDR1 DFQATT, CDR2 SNEGSKA (reference sequence). J lost 7 bases, V lost 5 bases, and 15 bases had no gene match. This CDR3 has 15 amino acids.

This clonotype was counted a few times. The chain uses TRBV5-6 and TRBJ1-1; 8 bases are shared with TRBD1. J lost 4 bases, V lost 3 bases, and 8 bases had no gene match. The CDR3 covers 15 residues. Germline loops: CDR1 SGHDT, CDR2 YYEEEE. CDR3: CASSSLTGAFTEAFF. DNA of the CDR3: TGTGCCAGCAGCTCCCTGACAGGGGCATTCACTGAAGCTTTCTTT.

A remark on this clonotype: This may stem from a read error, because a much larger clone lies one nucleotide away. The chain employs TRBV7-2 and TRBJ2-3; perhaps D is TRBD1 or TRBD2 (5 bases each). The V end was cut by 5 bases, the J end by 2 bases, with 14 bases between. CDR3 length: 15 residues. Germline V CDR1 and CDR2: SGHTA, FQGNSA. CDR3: CASSKPGTLTDTQYF. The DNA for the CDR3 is TGTGCCAGCAGCAAGCCGGGGACCCTCACAGATACGCAGTATTTT.

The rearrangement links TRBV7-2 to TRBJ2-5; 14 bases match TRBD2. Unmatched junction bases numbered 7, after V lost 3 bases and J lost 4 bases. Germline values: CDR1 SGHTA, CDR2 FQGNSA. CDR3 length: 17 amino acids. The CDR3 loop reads CASSLGLAGVSGETQYF. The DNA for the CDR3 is TGTGCCAGCAGCTTGGGACTAGCGGGAGTGTCTGGAGAGACCCAGTACTTC.

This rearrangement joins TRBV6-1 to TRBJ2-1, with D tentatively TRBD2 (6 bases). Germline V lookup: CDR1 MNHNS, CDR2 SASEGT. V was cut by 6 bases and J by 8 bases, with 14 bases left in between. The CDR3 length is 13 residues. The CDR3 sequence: CASRGGVQDEQFF. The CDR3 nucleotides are TGTGCCAGCAGAGGCGGGGTACAGGATGAGCAGTTCTTC.

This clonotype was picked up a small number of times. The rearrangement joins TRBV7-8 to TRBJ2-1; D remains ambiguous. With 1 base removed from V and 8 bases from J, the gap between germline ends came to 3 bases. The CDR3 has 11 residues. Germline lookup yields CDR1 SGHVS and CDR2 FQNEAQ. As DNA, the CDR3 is TGTGCCAGCAGCTTAGAGGATGAGCAGTTCTTC. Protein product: CASSLEDEQFF.

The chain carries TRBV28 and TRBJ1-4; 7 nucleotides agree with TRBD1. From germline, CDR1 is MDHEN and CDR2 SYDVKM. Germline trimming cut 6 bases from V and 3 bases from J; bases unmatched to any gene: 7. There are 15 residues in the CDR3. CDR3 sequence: CASSHRQGPNEKLFF. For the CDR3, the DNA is TGTGCCAGCAGCCATCGACAGGGCCCTAATGAAAAACTGTTTTTT.

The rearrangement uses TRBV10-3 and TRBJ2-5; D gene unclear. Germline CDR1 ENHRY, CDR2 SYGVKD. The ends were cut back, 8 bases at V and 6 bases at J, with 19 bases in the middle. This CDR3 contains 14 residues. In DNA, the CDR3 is TGTGCCATCTCAATCGAGAGTGGGGTCAAGACCCAGTACTTC. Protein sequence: CAISIESGVKTQYF.